This T cell receptor beta chain derives from a study of Graves' ophthalmopathy and Graves' hyperthyroidism. For repertoire sequencing, the TCR beta CDR3 regions were amplified from RNA transcripts. Second-round multiplex PCR followed a first-round RT-PCR using HTBI primers. TCRdb fed the multiplex PCR reads into MiXCR, producing one record per CDR3 protein. There are roughly 230,000 distinct CDR3 sequences in the sample; 20% to 25% occur only once, and roughly 42% lies in the top ten. Study results and caveats: Blood also held most thyroid clonotypes expanded above 0.001 frequency.

This clonotype was picked up many times. The antigen is not known. This CDR3 is built from 15 residues. The V gene's germline CDR1 is SNHLY and CDR2 FYNNEI. V shed 6 bases and J 5 bases; nucleotides not matched to a gene: 5. The diagnosis combined clinical symptoms, thyroxine, TRAb, thyroid ultrasound and orbital computed tomography scans. Source material: peripheral blood. The receptor comes from a woman aged 45-60 years with Graves' ophthalmopathy. V gene TRBV2 combines with J gene TRBJ2-7, with 15 bases matching TRBD2. The CDR3 DNA follows: TGTGCCAGCAGGCCTGGACTAGCGGGAGGGCACGAGCAGTACTTC. Its translation is CASRPGLAGGHEQYF.